The clone carrying this T cell receptor (beta chain) showed up many times. Its antigen is as yet unknown. Sample time point: newly diagnosed GD, antithyroid drugs for less than 3 months. RNA extracted from PBMCs served as the sequencing template. The patients included were those that came from an endocrinology department in Xi'an, China. Arm-PCR of CDR3 regions and iRepertoire HTBI primers were the basis on which TCR beta libraries were built. TCRdb reprocessed the multiplex PCR reads via MiXCR and lists one record per CDR3 protein. The data contain 600,000 to 650,000 distinct CDR3 sequences, about 15% of them singletons. This record belongs to a study of regulatory T cells in long-lasting Graves disease. Study findings and constraints: Graves' patients with persistent disease showed TCR diversity lower than patients newly diagnosed.

The sample also formed part of further work on T cells in Graves' hyperthyroidism and ophthalmopathy. That work adds: Absence of ophthalmopathy progression within 18 months defined stable Graves' hyperthyroidism.

The sample in question was peripheral blood mononuclear cells (PBMCs), obtained at new diagnosis, from a patient treated with antithyroid drugs. The receptor was isolated from a woman in her 30s with Graves disease.

The CDR3 here is CASKGTPGDNTEAFF. In nucleotides, the CDR3 is TGTGCCAGCAAAGGGACACCCGGGGATAACACTGAAGCTTTCTTT. The chain recombines TRBV18 with TRBJ1-1, with D possibly being TRBD1 (6 bases). Trimming took off 8 bases at V and 2 bases at J, with 18 bases between the two ends. This CDR3 contains 15 residues. The germline CDR1 and CDR2 sequences are KGHSH and LQKENI.